This record looks at one T cell receptor beta chain sequence and its context. Its specificity is unknown. This record belongs to a study of T cell responses to AZD1222 COVID-19 vaccine. Study-level results: Reportedly, nearly half of unique spike TCRs recognized epitopes outside B.1.351/B.1.1.7 mutations. Dominant CD4 TCR responses targeted spike regions 160-218 and 743-854. Repertoires were obtained only post-peak T cell response.

The protocol was immunoSEQ multiplex PCR, while the TCRdb copy is restricted to in-frame clones and leaves out a portion. Here the sample spans more than 150,000 clones, around 86% being singletons. This CDR3 contains 12 residues. Germline loops: CDR1 SGHTA, CDR2 FQGNSA. With V trimmed by 8 bases and J by 4 bases, 0 bases remained unmatched. This receptor was identified in an adult in good health. This rearrangement joins TRBV7-2 to TRBJ2-4, with TRBD1 matching over 9 bases. The source material was peripheral blood, sampled on day 0 of MenACWY control vaccination. Here the CDR3 reads CASGQGKNIQYF. The CDR3 DNA is TGTGCCAGCGGACAGGGGAAAAACATTCAGTACTTC.